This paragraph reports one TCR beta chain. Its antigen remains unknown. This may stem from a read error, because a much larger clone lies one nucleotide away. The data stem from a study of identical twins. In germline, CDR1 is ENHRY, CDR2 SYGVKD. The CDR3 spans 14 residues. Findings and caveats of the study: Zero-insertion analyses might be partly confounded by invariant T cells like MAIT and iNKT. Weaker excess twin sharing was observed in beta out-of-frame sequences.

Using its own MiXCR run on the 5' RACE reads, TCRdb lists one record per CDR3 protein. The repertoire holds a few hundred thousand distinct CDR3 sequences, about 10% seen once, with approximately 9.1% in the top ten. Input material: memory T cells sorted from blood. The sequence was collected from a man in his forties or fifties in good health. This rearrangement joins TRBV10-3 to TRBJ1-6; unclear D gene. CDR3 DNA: TGTGCCATCACCACCGATTTGAATAATTCACCCATCCACTTT. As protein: CAITTDLNNSPIHF.